The clone carrying this T cell receptor (beta chain) has a handful of counts. What it binds is unknown. V dropped 0 bases and J dropped 5; count of bases not matched to a gene: 9. CDR3 size: 16 residues. Looked up from germline, CDR1 is SGHTA and CDR2 is FQGNSA. The data are from a study of vaccination and CD4 T cells after COVID-19. Study-wide results and limits: Convalescent participants were relatively few, and none had early post-infection timepoints studied.

At the Johns Hopkins FTIC core, DNA taken from cultured CD4+ T cells was sequenced by way of the Oncomine TCR Beta short-read assay. DNA came from CD4+ T cells after culture. Using its own MiXCR run on the PCR reads, TCRdb lists one record per CDR3 protein. The repertoire holds some 11,000 distinct CDR3 sequences, with about 34% as singletons. Treatment specified: roughly 11-day PBMC culture with coronavirus spike peptide pools or control peptides (ViraFEST assay). It was before the COVID-19 pandemic (2011-2018) that the unexposed donor's CD4+ T cells were collected. The chain links TRBV7-2 to TRBJ2-5; 7 positions agree with TRBD2. The sequenced sample was CD4+ T cells from blood, cultured in vitro. This TCR derives from a human donor in good health. The CDR3 DNA sequence: TGTGCCAGCAGCTTAGCCCCGGGAGGATCAGGGGAGACCCAGTACTTC. This translates into CASSLAPGGSGETQYF. The full variable domain, its missing parts supplied by reference TRBV7-2 and TRBJ2-5, is GAGVSQSPSNKVTEKGKDVELRCDPISGHTALYWYRQSLGQGLEFLIYFQGNSAPDKSGLPSDRFSAERTGGSVSTLTIQRTQQEDSAVYLCASSLAPGGSGETQYFGPGTRLLVL.